This T cell receptor (beta chain) is drawn from a study of T-cell memory formation after mild COVID-19. Looking at the study overall: Clusters were largely donor specific.

MiXCR, run by TCRdb on the 5' RACE reads, gives a single entry per CDR3 protein. This sample has fewer than 300,000 distinct CDR3 sequences, with 15% to 20% found just once. Study-wide results and limits: The pre-infection memory compartment contained some responding clones, suggesting cross-reactive memory joined. The second-wave clones peaking on day 37 were not confirmed as SARS-CoV-2-specific.

This clonotype was seen a few times. Its antigen is as yet unknown. The source of this sequence is a young man who had mild COVID-19 (a few samples of this study predate the infection). Cell type and time point are not known. Sequencing was done on a sample of PBMCs or a T cell subset sorted from them (not recorded which).

CDR3 sequence reads: CSAAREGGPAKNIQYF. In DNA form, the CDR3 reads TGCAGTGCAGCACGCGAGGGGGGCCCGGCCAAAAACATTCAGTACTTC. J is TRBJ2-4 and V is TRBV20-1, with D perhaps assigned TRBD1 or TRBD2 (6 bases each). Germline assignment: CDR1 DFQATT and CDR2 SNEGSKA (reference sequence). CDR3 length equals 16 residues. V lost 6 bases and J lost 1, with 19 bases in between.